The source of this T cell receptor beta chain is a study of neurological immune-mediated disorders (dated by TCRdb to the late 2010s). Notes on the research overall: Of the roughly 34 multiple sclerosis patients, approximately 31 had relapsing-remitting MS and 3 had secondary progressive MS. The study compared peripheral blood TCR-beta repertoires of HTLV-I-associated myelopathy (HAM/TSP) patients, multiple sclerosis patients and healthy controls using UMI-based sequencing. Longitudinal samples, technical triplicates and paired sorted CD4+ and CD8+ T-cell subsets, alongside PBMC samples, were included among the approximately 99 TCR-beta libraries. The cohort was made up of approximately 65 subjects, consisting of roughly 15 HAM/TSP patients, roughly 35 multiple sclerosis patients and some 20 healthy controls. Broader findings and caveats from the paper: Expanded clones from different subjects shared no identical CDR3 amino acid sequences, which suggests that TCR-beta repertoires were private in all groups. The MS cluster was not associated with any clinical or MRI features, and the authors stated that larger cohorts are needed. The highest TCR clonal expansion was observed in HAM/TSP patients, whereas the lowest was observed in MS patients, even when compared with healthy controls. Repertoires from 18 of 34 MS patients were grouped by phylogenetic analysis into a cluster of related CDR3 sequences, suggesting a possible repertoire-level signature.

To synthesize cDNA, template-switch 5'RACE was performed with a primer carrying a 10-nucleotide random unique molecular identifier so that each TCR transcript was tagged. Every sequencing run yielded over 180 million TCR-beta sequences covering 15-18 subjects. The RNeasy kit was used for extraction of total RNA. The KAPA Real-time Library Amplification kit was used to amplify TCR-beta VDJ regions with primers for the TCR constant region and the 5'RACE anchor. Sample indexes and Illumina adaptors were added in a first PCR, and a second PCR then increased library yield. After Ampure bead purification, the TCR product of roughly 650 bp was size-selected on a 2% E-gel SizeSelection system. Before pooling, library quality was assessed on a Bioanalyzer, concentration was determined with Qubit, and library quantification was performed with the Kapa Library Quantification kit. Libraries were sequenced paired-end 2 x 150 bp on an Illumina HiSeq 2500. To increase sequence diversity, roughly 23-30% phiX was spiked into each library pool. On the study's bioinformatics: The quality-filtered reads were processed with the UMI-based MiGEC pipeline, whose error correction step removed more than 80% of the raw TCR sequences. IMGT germline references were used for aligning VDJ genes, and each clonotype was defined as a unique CDR3 amino acid sequence together with its V-J genes. Clonal expansion, Shannon diversity and CDR3 relatedness (CalcPairwiseDistances, ClusterSamples) were evaluated with VDJtools, and phylogenetic trees were built with CLCbio workbench. Expanded clones were defined as having at least 8 unique UMIs, based on coefficient-of-variation modelling across technical triplicates. TCRdb's own reprocessing of the public reads used fastp at Q25 and MiXCR and kept productive beta chains. Duplicate CDR3 protein sequences are folded into a single record with the most common DNA and genes. Clone size and V and J calls follow TCRdb, not the original study. The sample records under 60,000 distinct CDR3 sequences, around 3.3% of which are singletons. The ten largest clones add up to 5.5% to 6% of the sample.

For the unsorted PBMC libraries, 2 million PBMCs were stored in RNAlater at -80 degrees C until RNA extraction and were used to generate the libraries. Multiple sclerosis patients were enrolled in a US clinical protocol evaluating disease progression by magnetic resonance imaging. Peripheral blood was subjected to Ficoll-Hypaque density gradient centrifugation to isolate PBMCs, which were then cryopreserved in liquid nitrogen. From a lookup of the germline V gene, CDR1 and CDR2 are SNHLY and FYNNEI. Ends trimmed: V by 5 bases, J by 5 bases; bases unmatched to a gene: 10. The cysteine opens and the phenylalanine closes a CDR3 of 15 amino acids. Just CDR3 DNA is preserved here, 45 bases in frame from base 1. This clonotype showed up many times. No antigen is known for it. Base-call qualities are not available, and no considerably larger clone is one nucleotide away.

Recombination joined TRBV2 with TRBJ2-5, and 8 bases in between align with TRBD1. The specimen sequenced was PBMCs. The sequence was collected from a man aged 40-49 years with multiple sclerosis. In nucleotides, the sequence is TGTGCCAGCAGTCTCGGACAGGGTGACGTGGAGACCCAGTACTTC. Translated, this is CASSLGQGDVETQYF.